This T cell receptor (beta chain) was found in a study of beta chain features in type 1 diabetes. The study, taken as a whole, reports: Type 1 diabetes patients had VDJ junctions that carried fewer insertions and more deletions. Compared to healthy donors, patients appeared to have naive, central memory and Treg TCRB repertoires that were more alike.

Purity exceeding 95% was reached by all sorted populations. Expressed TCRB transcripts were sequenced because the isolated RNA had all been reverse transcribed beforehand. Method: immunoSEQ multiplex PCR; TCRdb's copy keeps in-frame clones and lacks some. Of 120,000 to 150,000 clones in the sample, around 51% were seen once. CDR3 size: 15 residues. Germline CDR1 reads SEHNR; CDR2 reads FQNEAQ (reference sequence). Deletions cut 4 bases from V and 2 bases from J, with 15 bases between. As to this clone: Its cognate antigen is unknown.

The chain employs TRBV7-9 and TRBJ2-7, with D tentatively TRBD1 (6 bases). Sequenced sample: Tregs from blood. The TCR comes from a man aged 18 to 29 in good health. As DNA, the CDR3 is TGTGCCAGCAGCTCCCTGGCAGGGGCGGCCTACGAGCAGTACTTC. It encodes CASSSLAGAAYEQYF. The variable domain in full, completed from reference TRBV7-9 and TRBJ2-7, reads DTGVSQNPRHKITKRGQNVTFRCDPISEHNRLYWYRQTLGQGPEFLTYFQNEAQLEKSRLLSDRFSAERPKGSFSTLEIQRTEQGDSAMYLCASSSLAGAAYEQYFGPGTRLTVT.